This T cell receptor beta chain came from a study of chemoradiotherapy in HPV16-positive cancers. At the level of the study: Candidate HPV-specific T-cell clones and common TCR motifs came from functional assays in two HPV16-positive patients.

Using immunoSEQ multiplex PCR, the repertoire was profiled, and TCRdb retains in-frame clones only, with some absent. The profile covers tens of thousands of clones, with 90% appearing a single time and roughly 3% taken by the ten largest. Worth noting for this clone: Antigen unknown.

Study outcomes and limitations: During treatment, candidate HPV-specific clones and E7-related motifs expanded in tumor. Only a couple of HPV16-positive patients supplied the functional HPV-specificity definition.

Per germline, CDR1 MNHEY and CDR2 SVGAGI. CDR3 size: 15 residues. V shed 2 bases and J shed 1 base, with 9 bases lying between them. This receptor was taken from a human donor with HPV-associated anogenital cancer. V and J are TRBV6-5 and TRBJ1-3; TRBD1 is a possible D gene (6 bases). Sequencing was performed on blood, taken from a patient who underwent chemoradiotherapy. Here the CDR3 reads CASSYRGGSGNTIYF. The CDR3 DNA sequence: TGTGCCAGCAGTTACAGGGGGGGTTCTGGAAACACCATATATTTT.